This paragraph reports one T cell receptor beta chain. Its antigen is unknown. This entry is derived from a study of T cell responses to AZD1222 COVID-19 vaccine. Broader study findings: Most donors were white British, females outnumbered males, and clonal diversity was possibly underestimated.

Assay: immunoSEQ multiplex PCR; the TCRdb copy retains only in-frame clones and omits some. This sample yields 120,000 to 150,000 clones, of which around 83% are seen a single time; around 4.1% belongs to the top ten. Germline CDR1 and CDR2: LGHDT and YNNKEL (reference sequence). V lost 4 bases and J lost 1, with 16 bases in between. This CDR3 has 16 amino acids. The chain couples TRBV3-1 (or the pseudogene TRBV3-2) to TRBJ2-5; D ambiguous. The TCR sequence derives from an adult in good health. The material sequenced was peripheral blood, taken on day 0 of MenACWY control vaccination. The CDR3 DNA reads TGTGCCAGCAGCCCTAGGACCTACTTGGGCCAAGAGACCCAGTACTTC. It specifies CASSPRTYLGQETQYF.